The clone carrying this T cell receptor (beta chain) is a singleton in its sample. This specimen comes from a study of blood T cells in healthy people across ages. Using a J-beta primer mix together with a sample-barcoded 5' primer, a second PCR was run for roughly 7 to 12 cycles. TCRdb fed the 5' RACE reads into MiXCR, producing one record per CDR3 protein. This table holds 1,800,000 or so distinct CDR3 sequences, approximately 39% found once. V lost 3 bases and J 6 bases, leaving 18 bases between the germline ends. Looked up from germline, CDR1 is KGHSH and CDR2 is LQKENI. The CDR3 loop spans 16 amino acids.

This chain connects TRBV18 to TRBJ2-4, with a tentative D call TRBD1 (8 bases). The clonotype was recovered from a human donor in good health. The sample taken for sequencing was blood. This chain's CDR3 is CASSPLADRVGNIQYF. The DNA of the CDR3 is TGTGCCAGCTCACCGCTAGCGGACAGGGTCGGAAACATTCAGTACTTC.